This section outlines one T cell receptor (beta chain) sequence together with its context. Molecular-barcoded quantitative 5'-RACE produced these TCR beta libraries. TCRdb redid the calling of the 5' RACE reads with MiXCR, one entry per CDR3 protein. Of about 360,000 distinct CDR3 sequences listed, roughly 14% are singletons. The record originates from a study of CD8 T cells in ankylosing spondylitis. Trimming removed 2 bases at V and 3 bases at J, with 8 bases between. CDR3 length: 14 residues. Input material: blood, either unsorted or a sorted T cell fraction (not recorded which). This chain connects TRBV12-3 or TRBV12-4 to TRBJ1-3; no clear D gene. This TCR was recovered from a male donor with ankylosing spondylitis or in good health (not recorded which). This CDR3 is CASSLRLGGNTIYF. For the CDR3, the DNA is TGTGCCAGCAGTTTAAGGCTCGGTGGAAACACCATATATTTT.